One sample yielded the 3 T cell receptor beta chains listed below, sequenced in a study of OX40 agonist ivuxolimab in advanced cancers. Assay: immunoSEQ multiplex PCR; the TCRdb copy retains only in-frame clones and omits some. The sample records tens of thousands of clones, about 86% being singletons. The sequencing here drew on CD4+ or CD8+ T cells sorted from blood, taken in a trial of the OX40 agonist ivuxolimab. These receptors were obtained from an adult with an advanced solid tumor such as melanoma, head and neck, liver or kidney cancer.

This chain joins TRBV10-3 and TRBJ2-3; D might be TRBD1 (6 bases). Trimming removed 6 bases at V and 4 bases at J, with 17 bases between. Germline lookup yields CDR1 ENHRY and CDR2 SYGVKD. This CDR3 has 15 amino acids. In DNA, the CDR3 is TGTGCCATCAGCTCTTCCGGGACACTTCCAGATACGCAGTATTTT. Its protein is CAISSSGTLPDTQYF.

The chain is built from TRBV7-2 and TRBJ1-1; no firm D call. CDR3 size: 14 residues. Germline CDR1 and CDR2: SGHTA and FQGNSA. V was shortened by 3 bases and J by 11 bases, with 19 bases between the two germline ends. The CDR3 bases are TGTGCCAGCAGCTTCGAAGGGAACATTTTTATGGCTTTCTTT. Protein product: CASSFEGNIFMAFF.

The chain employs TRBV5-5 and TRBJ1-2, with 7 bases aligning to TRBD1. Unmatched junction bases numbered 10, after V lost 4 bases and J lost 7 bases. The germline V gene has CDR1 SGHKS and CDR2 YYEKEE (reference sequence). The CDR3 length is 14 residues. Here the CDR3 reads CASSPGTVAFGYTF. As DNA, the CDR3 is TGTGCCAGCAGCCCGGGGACAGTCGCCTTTGGCTACACCTTC.